This T cell receptor (beta chain) was recorded in a study of T cell responses to AZD1222 COVID-19 vaccine. Study-wide results and limits: Spike-spanning, vaccine-associated CD4 TCRs were dominant at 160-218 and 743-854. The repertoires were collected only after the peak T cell response. Clonal diversity was possibly underestimated, and the donors were mostly white British, with more females. The reported proportion of spike-specific TCRs targeting unmutated variant regions was nearly half.

Some clones are missing from TCRdb's copy, which holds only in-frame ones; the method was immunoSEQ multiplex PCR. The table includes approximately 90,000 clones, around 85% detected once. A word on this clone: Its specificity is not known.

The clonotype was recovered from an adult in good health. The sequences come from peripheral blood, collected on day 0 of AZD1222 vaccination.

The DNA for the CDR3 is TGTGCCAGTAGTATAACCGAGGTCGGAGAGCAGTACTTC. Encoded protein: CASSITEVGEQYF. The chain is built from TRBV19 and TRBJ2-7; D is unresolved. This CDR3 has 13 residues. The V end was cut by 2 bases, the J end by 7 bases, with 12 bases between. Germline V gene sequence: CDR1 LNHDA, CDR2 SQIVND (reference sequence).